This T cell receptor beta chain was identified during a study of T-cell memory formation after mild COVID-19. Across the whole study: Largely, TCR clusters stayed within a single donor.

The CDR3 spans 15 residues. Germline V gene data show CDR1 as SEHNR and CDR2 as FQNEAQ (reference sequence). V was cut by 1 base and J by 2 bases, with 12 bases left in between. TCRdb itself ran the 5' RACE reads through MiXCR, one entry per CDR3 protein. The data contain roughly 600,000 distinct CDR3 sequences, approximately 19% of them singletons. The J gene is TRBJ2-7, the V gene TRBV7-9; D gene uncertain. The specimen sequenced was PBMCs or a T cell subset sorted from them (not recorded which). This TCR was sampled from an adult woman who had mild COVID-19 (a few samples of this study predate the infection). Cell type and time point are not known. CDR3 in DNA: TGTGCCAGCAGCTTAGAAGGATCCCCGACCTACGAGCAGTACTTC. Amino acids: CASSLEGSPTYEQYF.